The 2 T cell receptor beta chains in this list originate from one sample, sequenced in a study of blood T cell repertoires in COVID-19 (dated by TCRdb to about 2020). The library was obtained by the immunoSEQ multiplex PCR assay. TCRdb mirrors the immuneACCESS table, restricted to in-frame sequences. Some clones are absent from its copies; in checked studies, under half trace to an unresolved V gene, and the reason for the others is unknown. A total of some 180,000 clones appear in this sample, more than 70% of them only once. The biggest ten clones account for 2.5% to 3% of the sample. Input material: peripheral blood. Receptors originate from an elderly woman with active or convalescent COVID-19.

The rearrangement uses TRBV15 and TRBJ2-2; D is perhaps TRBD1 (6 bases). Germline values: CDR1 LNHNV, CDR2 YYDKDF (reference sequence). The CDR3 sequence is 16 residues long. V dropped 1 base and J dropped 3 bases, with 12 bases sitting between them. CDR3 protein: CATSRVRTGHTGELFF. Here the CDR3 DNA reads TGTGCCACCAGCAGAGTTAGAACAGGGCACACCGGGGAGCTGTTTTTT.

J is TRBJ2-3 and V is TRBV9; 9 bases line up with TRBD2. Germline V gene data show CDR1 as SGDLS and CDR2 as YYNGEE. Trimming removed 5 bases from V and 1 base from J; junction bases left unmatched: 5. The CDR3 is made up of 15 amino acids. Here the CDR3 reads CASRAGGLGTDTQYF. The CDR3 DNA reads TGTGCCAGCAGAGCGGGGGGTCTGGGCACAGATACGCAGTATTTT. Complete variable domain (other parts from reference TRBV9 and TRBJ2-3): DSGVTQTPKHLITATGQRVTLRCSPRSGDLSVYWYQQSLDQGLQFLIQYYNGEERAKGNILERFSAQQFPDLHSELNLSSLELGDSALYFCASRAGGLGTDTQYFGPGTRLTVL.